The rows below give T cell receptor beta chains drawn from one sample of a study of blood T cell repertoires in COVID-19. Only in-frame clones appear in the TCRdb table, and some are missing; sequencing was by immunoSEQ multiplex PCR. Among tens of thousands of clones listed, about 84% were seen once. Sequenced input: peripheral blood. The receptor set was obtained from a man in his fifties or sixties with COVID-19, enrolled during active disease. The CDR3 runs from the conserved cysteine through the conserved F or W. The order of the fields is clone size, CDR3 length, J gene, V gene, D gene, CDR3 protein, CDR3 DNA. The D gene is left open where the match is weak. The size entry is marked missing in some rows and otherwise reads once, few, many or a size class.

>.|12|TRBJ2-3|TRBV12-3/TRBV12-4|.
CASRSSTDTQYF
TGTGCCAGCAGAAGCAGCACAGATACGCAGTATTTT
>.|16|TRBJ2-3|TRBV13|TRBD2
CASSLGGLATTDTQYF
TGTGCCAGCAGCTTAGGCGGACTAGCCACCACAGATACGCAGTATTTT
>.|16|TRBJ1-2|TRBV5-8|TRBD1
CASSLSRDRANYGYTF
TGTGCCAGCAGCTTAAGCCGGGACAGGGCTAACTATGGCTACACCTTC
>.|14|TRBJ2-1|TRBV6-5|TRBD1
CASSLTGVFDEQFF
TGTGCCAGCAGTCTCACAGGGGTATTTGATGAGCAGTTCTTC
>.|16|TRBJ2-1|TRBV4-1|TRBD1
CASSQEGQGGFDEQFF
TGCGCCAGCAGCCAAGAAGGACAGGGGGGTTTTGATGAGCAGTTCTTC
>medium-sized|14|TRBJ1-6|TRBV20-1|.
CSASAGINNSPLHF
TGCAGTGCTAGTGCCGGGATAAATAATTCACCCCTCCACTTT
>.|14|TRBJ2-7|TRBV18|TRBD1
CASSPGQGPYEQYF
TGTGCCAGCTCACCAGGACAGGGTCCCTACGAGCAGTACTTC
>once|12|TRBJ2-7|TRBV5-5|.
CASSLELYEQYF
TGTGCCAGCAGCTTGGAGCTATACGAGCAGTACTTC
>.|17|TRBJ2-6|TRBV2|TRBD1
CASIRTGTPSGANVLTF
TGTGCCAGCATTCGGACAGGGACCCCCTCTGGGGCCAACGTCCTGACTTTC
>.|14|TRBJ1-3|TRBV3-1/TRBV3-2|.
CASSQSPSGNTIYF
TGTGCCAGCAGCCAATCCCCATCTGGAAACACCATATATTTT
>.|16|TRBJ2-4|TRBV10-3|TRBD1
CAISDGQGAAKNIQYF
TGTGCCATCAGTGATGGACAGGGGGCTGCCAAAAACATTCAGTACTTC
>.|16|TRBJ2-1|TRBV4-2|TRBD2
CASSQDLSGREDEQFF
TGTGCCAGCAGCCAAGATCTTAGCGGACGGGAGGATGAGCAGTTCTTC
>.|15|TRBJ1-4|TRBV19|.
CASSALQGANEKLFF
TGTGCCAGTAGTGCCTTACAGGGAGCCAACGAAAAACTGTTTTTT
>few|15|TRBJ2-7|TRBV5-5|TRBD2
CASSLGTSGSYEQYF
TGTGCCAGCAGCTTGGGGACTAGCGGGAGCTACGAGCAGTACTTC
>.|15|TRBJ2-3|TRBV7-9|TRBD2
CASRTSGRTTDTQYF
TGTGCCAGCAGAACTAGCGGGCGCACCACAGATACGCAGTATTTT
>.|16|TRBJ2-3|TRBV2|TRBD1
CASSEATGGFTDTQYF
TGTGCCAGCAGTGAAGCGACAGGGGGCTTCACAGATACGCAGTATTTT
>.|16|TRBJ2-5|TRBV7-9|.
CASSTPGDRIYETQYF
TGTGCCAGCAGCACCCCGGGGGATCGGATTTATGAGACCCAGTACTTC
>.|16|TRBJ1-1|TRBV10-3|.
CAISEQPSGGLTEAFF
TGTGCCATCAGTGAGCAGCCGTCCGGGGGGCTCACTGAAGCTTTCTTT
>.|14|TRBJ2-1|TRBV6-2/TRBV6-3|.
CASSYSLPYNEQFF
TGTGCCAGCAGTTACAGCCTCCCCTACAATGAGCAGTTCTTC
>.|13|TRBJ2-7|TRBV6-5|.
CASSYTGSYEQYF
TGTGCCAGCAGTTACACAGGGTCCTACGAGCAGTACTTC
>.|15|TRBJ2-2|TRBV4-2|TRBD2
CASSHGGGADGELFF
TGTGCCAGCAGCCACGGCGGGGGGGCAGACGGGGAGCTGTTTTTT
>.|14|TRBJ1-1|TRBV25-1|.
CASSAHQGTTEAFF
TGTGCCAGCAGTGCCCACCAGGGGACCACTGAAGCTTTCTTT